A selection of T cell receptor beta chains follows, all from one sample in a study of tumor-infiltrating lymphocytes in primary liver carcinoma. MiXCR, applied by TCRdb to the multiplex PCR reads, yields one record per CDR3 protein. The repertoire includes roughly 330,000 distinct CDR3 sequences, approximately 64% of them detected once, and under 8% sits in the top ten. Material for sequencing was peripheral blood. Receptors were obtained from a man aged 40-55 years with primary liver carcinoma and hepatitis B virus infection. Each CDR3 is given with its conserved first and last residue. Fields, in order: V gene, clone size, D gene, J gene, CDR3 protein, CDR3 DNA. A D gene is named only where the DNA matches it firmly. Expanded clones are given a class, and other clones once, few, many or no size at all.

TRBV24-1	.	.	TRBJ2-5	CGTSDPTGPRETQYF	TGTGGCACCAGTGACCCGACGGGACCCCGAGAGACTCAGTACTTC
TRBV4-3	.	.	TRBJ2-7	CASSQDLRLLYEQYF	TGCGCGAGCAGCCAAGATTTACGACTCCTCTACGAGCAGTACTTC
TRBV11-2	.	TRBD2	TRBJ2-3	CANTQGLAGADTQYF	TGTGCCAACACCCAGGGACTAGCGGGAGCAGATACGCAGTATTTT
TRBV10-1	many	.	TRBJ2-7	CASSPGAGASYEQYF	TGCGCCAGCTCCCCCGGGGCAGGGGCCTCCTACGAGCAGTACTTC
TRBV6-1	.	TRBD2	TRBJ2-7	CASSESSGRVFSEQYF	TGTGCCAGCAGTGAATCAAGCGGGAGGGTATTTTCCGAGCAGTACTTC
TRBV28	.	.	TRBJ2-3	CATLWAPSTDTQYF	TGTGCCACCCTATGGGCGCCAAGCACAGATACGCAGTATTTT
TRBV11-2	.	.	TRBJ2-5	CASSSARVVLGKKETQYF	TGTGCCAGCAGCTCAGCGAGGGTAGTCCTGGGAAAAAAAGAGACCCAGTACTTC
TRBV4-1	few	TRBD1	TRBJ1-5	CASSQGTGIMQPQHF	TGCGCCAGCAGCCAGGGGACAGGGATAATGCAGCCCCAGCATTTT
TRBV12-3/TRBV12-4	many	.	TRBJ2-3	CASSLSRGPTSTDTQYF	TGTGCCAGCAGTTTAAGCAGGGGACCTACTAGCACAGATACGCAGTATTTT
TRBV12-3/TRBV12-4	.	.	TRBJ2-4	CASSLRTDTLAKNIQYF	TGTGCCAGCAGTTTGCGGACCGACACCCTAGCCAAAAACATTCAGTACTTC
TRBV11-2	.	.	TRBJ2-1	CTSSLGGNGNLNEQFF	TGTACCAGCAGCTTGGGGGGTAACGGGAACCTCAATGAGCAGTTCTTC
TRBV29-1	many	.	TRBJ1-1	CSVLPRGATEAFF	TGCAGCGTTCTACCTCGAGGGGCTACTGAAGCTTTCTTT
TRBV6-5	.	TRBD1	TRBJ2-7	CASRAGTGYEQYF	TGTGCCAGCAGGGCCGGGACAGGTTACGAGCAGTACTTC
TRBV5-4	.	.	TRBJ2-3	CASSFLGRTYMQYF	TGTGCCAGCAGCTTCCTGGGGCGCACATATATGCAGTATTTT
TRBV11-3	.	.	TRBJ2-1	CASGSGVDFYKEQFF	TGTGCCAGCGGCTCGGGGGTCGACTTCTACAAAGAGCAGTTCTTC
TRBV6-1	few	TRBD2	TRBJ2-7	CASRAGTSGNHEQYF	TGTGCCAGCAGAGCCGGGACTAGCGGGAACCACGAGCAGTACTTC
TRBV12-3/TRBV12-4	many	.	TRBJ2-4	CASSFILEGDIQYF	TGTGCCAGCAGTTTTATACTAGAGGGGGACATTCAGTACTTC
TRBV12-3/TRBV12-4	many	TRBD1	TRBJ2-7	CASSLITGAEQYF	TGTGCCAGCAGTTTAATAACAGGGGCCGAGCAGTACTTC
TRBV24-1	.	.	TRBJ2-6	CATSDPGRTWANVLTF	TGTGCCACCAGTGACCCAGGGCGAACTTGGGCCAACGTCCTGACTTTC
TRBV13	.	TRBD2	TRBJ2-2	CASSSRGTSGNTRELFF	TGTGCCAGCAGCAGCCGGGGGACTAGCGGGAACACCAGGGAGCTGTTTTTT
TRBV19	.	.	TRBJ2-1	CASSIAGPRHEQFF	TGTGCCAGTAGTATAGCCGGCCCGAGGCATGAGCAGTTCTTC
TRBV28	.	.	TRBJ2-1	CASSTTNDNEQFF	TGTGCCAGCTCTACTACTAACGACAATGAGCAGTTCTTC
TRBV5-5	many	.	TRBJ2-1	CASSDQGRNEQFF	TGTGCCAGCAGCGATCAAGGGCGCAATGAGCAGTTCTTC
TRBV12-3/TRBV12-4	many	.	TRBJ1-1	CASSLGPPGNTEAFF	TGTGCCAGCAGTTTAGGCCCACCAGGGAACACTGAAGCTTTCTTT
TRBV4-1	.	.	TRBJ2-1	CASSQARDSYNEQFF	TGCGCCAGCAGCCAAGCCCGGGACTCCTACAATGAGCAGTTCTTC
TRBV5-7	few	.	TRBJ2-7	CASSQSGVGSYEQYF	TGTGCCAGCAGCCAGTCAGGGGTAGGATCCTACGAGCAGTACTTC
TRBV29-1	many	TRBD2	TRBJ2-7	CSVSDGRTYEQYF	TGCAGCGTTTCTGACGGGAGGACGTACGAGCAGTACTTC
TRBV7-9	few	TRBD2	TRBJ2-7	CASSFIAGGDYEQYF	TGTGCCAGCAGCTTCATAGCGGGAGGGGATTACGAGCAGTACTTC
TRBV11-2	many	.	TRBJ2-2	CASSLDRGTGELFF	TGTGCCAGCAGCTTAGATCGGGGGACCGGGGAGCTGTTTTTT
TRBV7-9	.	.	TRBJ2-1	CASNLVGSSYNEQFF	TGTGCCAGCAACTTAGTGGGCAGTTCCTACAATGAGCAGTTCTTC
TRBV7-9	.	.	TRBJ2-7	CASSLALAGQTYEQYF	TGTGCCAGCAGCTTAGCGCTGGCAGGCCAAACCTACGAGCAGTACTTC
TRBV29-1	many	TRBD1	TRBJ1-1	CSVSSQGLNTEAFF	TGCAGCGTGAGCTCACAGGGGTTGAACACTGAAGCTTTCTTT
TRBV4-1	few	.	TRBJ1-2	CASRQDHNSGGYTF	TGCGCCAGCAGACAAGACCACAACAGTGGGGGCTACACCTTC
TRBV6-1	few	.	TRBJ2-6	CASSSEGGGGANVLTF	TGTGCCAGCAGTTCAGAGGGGGGCGGCGGGGCCAACGTCCTGACTTTC
TRBV24-1	.	TRBD1	TRBJ2-5	CATSETVGTEQETQYF	TGTGCCACCAGTGAGACCGTTGGGACAGAACAAGAGACCCAGTACTTC
TRBV18	.	.	TRBJ2-1	CATSTAVTYNEQFF	TGTGCCACCTCAACAGCGGTAACCTACAATGAGCAGTTCTTC
TRBV6-5	.	.	TRBJ1-2	CASCYRGLTGYTF	TGTGCCAGCTGTTATCGGGGACTCACTGGCTACACCTTC
TRBV11-2	.	.	TRBJ2-3	CASSLGGGTHTQYF	TGTGCCAGCAGCTTAGGGGGGGGCACACATACGCAGTATTTT
TRBV5-1	.	.	TRBJ2-1	CASSLIVGGAYNEQFF	TGCGCCAGCAGCTTGATCGTAGGTGGGGCATACAATGAGCAGTTCTTC
TRBV29-1	.	.	TRBJ2-1	CSVEVGVREHLF	TGCAGCGTTGAAGTCGGGGTGCGTGAGCATCTCTTC
TRBV11-2	.	.	TRBJ2-3	CANSLASDSLAGTDTQYF	TGTGCCAACAGCTTAGCCTCGGACAGCCTAGCCGGGACAGATACGCAGTATTTT
TRBV6-5	few	.	TRBJ1-1	CASSLGGTNTEAFF	TGTGCCAGCAGTTTAGGGGGGACGAACACTGAAGCTTTCTTT
TRBV4-2	.	TRBD2	TRBJ2-3	CAGSQELAPRSDTQYF	TGTGCCGGCAGCCAAGAACTAGCGCCACGCTCAGATACGCAGTATTTT
TRBV6-5	.	TRBD2	TRBJ2-3	CASSWGGSGSRSDTQYF	TGTGCCAGCAGTTGGGGGGGGAGCGGGTCCCGATCGGATACGCAGTACTTT
TRBV21-1	.	.	TRBJ2-3	CASSKVIGTPTPKEPGTDTQYF	TGTGCCAGCAGCAAAGTAATCGGGACACCGACCCCAAAGGAACCTGGCACAGATACGCAGTATTTT
TRBV5-1	.	.	TRBJ2-6	CASSPGPASAANVLTF	TGCGCCAGCAGCCCGGGACCGGCATCTGCTGCCAACGTCCTGACTTTC
TRBV5-1	.	.	TRBJ2-1	CASREAATRSYNEQFF	TGCGCCAGCAGGGAGGCTGCGACCCGCTCCTACAATGAGCAGTTCTTC
TRBV10-3	few	.	TRBJ1-2	CATAGSETVNYGYTF	TGTGCCACCGCAGGGTCCGAAACGGTTAACTATGGCTACACCTTC
TRBV10-3	.	.	TRBJ2-7	CAISDPGTNTPYEQYF	TGTGCCATCAGTGATCCCGGGACCAATACCCCCTACGAGCAGTACTTC
TRBV25-1	.	.	TRBJ2-1	CASNPPAPNNEQFF	TGTGCCAGCAATCCCCCGGCGCCCAACAATGAGCAGTTCTTC